One and the same sample provided the 5 T cell receptor beta chains below, sequenced in a study of T cell repertoires in cytomegalovirus infection. TCRdb redid the calling of the reads with MiXCR, one entry per CDR3 protein. This sample has around 340,000 distinct CDR3 sequences, with under 35% found just once. These receptors have no known antigen. This specimen was cultured PBMCs, taken from culture after CMV antigen stimulation. These receptors were obtained from a human donor in good health (CMV status not recorded). Some clones in this sample may be carry-over from other donors' samples.

This rearrangement joins TRBV11-2 to TRBJ2-4; 7 nucleotides match TRBD1. Germline loops: CDR1 SGHAT, CDR2 FQNNGV. The CDR3 loop spans 17 amino acids. Trimming at V came to 3 bases and at J to 1 base, leaving 9 bases not matched to a gene. The CDR3 bases are TGTGCCAGCAGCTTCAGAGTGGACAGGTCGGCCAAAAACATTCAGTACTTC. Amino acids: CASSFRVDRSAKNIQYF. Based on the CDR3 plus reference TRBV11-2 and TRBJ2-4, the full variable domain is EAGVAQSPRYKIIEKRQSVAFWCNPISGHATLYWYQQILGQGPKLLIQFQNNGVVDDSQLPKDRFSAERLKGVDSTLKIQPAKLEDSAVYLCASSFRVDRSAKNIQYFGAGTRLSVL.

This clonotype was picked up a small number of times. V and J are TRBV11-1 and TRBJ2-7, with D hard to call. The germline CDR1 and CDR2 sequences are SGHAT and FQDESV (reference sequence). V was shortened by 7 bases and J by 2 bases, with 12 bases between the two germline ends. This CDR3 contains 13 residues. The chain's CDR3 is CASTEYPPYEQYF. CDR3 nucleotide sequence: TGTGCCAGCACCGAATACCCCCCCTACGAGCAGTACTTC.

In this sample, this clonotype turned up a few times. The V call is TRBV6-6, the J call TRBJ2-5; 7 nucleotides agree with TRBD1. This CDR3 has 13 amino acids. V gave up 7 bases and J gave up 5 bases; unmatched junction bases: 7. Germline CDR1 is MNHNY and CDR2 is SVGAGI (reference sequence). This chain's CDR3 is CASNDRVRETQYF. CDR3 bases: TGTGCCAGCAACGACAGGGTACGGGAGACCCAGTACTTC.

This clonotype was found a few times. The chain employs TRBV12-3 or TRBV12-4 and TRBJ1-4, with D unresolved. The CDR3 totals 14 residues. V was trimmed by 2 bases and J by 8 bases, leaving 12 bases between them. The CDR3 protein is CASSLWAGGEKLFF. CDR3 DNA: TGTGCCAGCAGTTTATGGGCAGGAGGCGAAAAACTGTTTTTT.

The rearrangement uses TRBV7-3 and TRBJ2-1; possible D gene TRBD2, 5 bases. This CDR3 comprises 12 residues. With 5 bases removed from V and 10 bases from J, the gap between germline ends came to 12 bases. The germline gives CDR1 SGHTA, CDR2 FQGTGA. The CDR3 protein is CASSLGSQEQFF. CDR3 nucleotides: TGTGCCAGCAGCCTTGGGAGTCAAGAGCAGTTCTTC. The variable domain in full, completed from reference TRBV7-3 and TRBJ2-1, reads GAGVSQTPSNKVTEKGKYVELRCDPISGHTALYWYRQSLGQGPEFLIYFQGTGAADDSGLPNDRFFAVRPEGSVSTLKIQRTERGDSAVYLCASSLGSQEQFFGPGTRLTVL.